The TCR beta chain under discussion was sequenced for a study of cytomegalovirus exposure and HLA in healthy donors. PCR primers comprised 60 Vbeta and 13 Jbeta primers. TCRdb's table, derived via immunoSEQ multiplex PCR, lists solely in-frame clones and lacks some. The sample has 120,000 or so clones, around 82% seen once; the top ten hold 0.95% to 1.5%. V gave up 4 bases and J gave up 1 base, with 23 bases separating them. The CDR3 spans 18 residues. Germline loops: CDR1 SNHLY, CDR2 FYNNEI. Sequenced input: PBMCs. The V call is TRBV2, the J call TRBJ2-7; weak D call: TRBD1 (7 bases). The sequence came from a female donor in good health and CMV-seronegative. CDR3 bases: TGTGCCAGCAGTGTGGATCTGGGCGGGACAGCCTTTTCCTACGAGCAGTACTTC. Translation gives CASSVDLGGTAFSYEQYF.